These T cell receptor beta chains were read from a single sample in a study of T cell changes during pregnancy in multiple sclerosis. Clones were read by immunoSEQ multiplex PCR, and TCRdb kept only the in-frame ones, dropping some. The table includes around 36,000 clones, around 90% detected once. The specimen comprised CD4+ T cells from peripheral blood mononuclear cells, sampled in the third trimester of pregnancy. Source of these receptors: a female donor with multiple sclerosis, enrolled in a pregnancy study. Both conserved end residues are part of each CDR3. A D gene is named only where the DNA matches it firmly. Size values are once, few and many counts, or a class for expanded clones, and some rows have none.

CDR3 length: 15
J gene: TRBJ2-7
V gene: TRBV19
D gene: .
clone size: .
CDR3 protein: CASSIAGAPSYEQYF
CDR3 DNA: TGTGCCAGTAGTATTGCAGGGGCTCCATCCTACGAGCAGTACTTC

CDR3 length: 14
J gene: TRBJ2-5
V gene: TRBV19
D gene: TRBD2
clone size: .
CDR3 protein: CASSRGGPQETQYF
CDR3 DNA: TGTGCCAGTAGTCGGGGAGGGCCCCAAGAGACCCAGTACTTC

CDR3 length: 15
J gene: TRBJ2-3
V gene: TRBV19
D gene: .
clone size: .
CDR3 protein: CASSTRRDLADTQYF
CDR3 DNA: TGTGCCAGTAGTACCCGCCGGGACTTGGCAGATACGCAGTATTTT

CDR3 length: 14
J gene: TRBJ1-1
V gene: TRBV30
D gene: .
clone size: .
CDR3 protein: CAWSVQAGYTEAFF
CDR3 DNA: TGTGCCTGGAGTGTACAGGCAGGATACACTGAAGCTTTCTTT

CDR3 length: 14
J gene: TRBJ1-2
V gene: TRBV13
D gene: TRBD1
clone size: .
CDR3 protein: CASSSDRENYGYTF
CDR3 DNA: TGTGCCAGCAGCTCGGACAGGGAAAACTATGGCTACACCTTC

CDR3 length: 15
J gene: TRBJ1-2
V gene: TRBV6-5
D gene: .
clone size: .
CDR3 protein: CASSYGGGGLYGYTF
CDR3 DNA: TGTGCCAGCAGTTACGGCGGGGGGGGACTCTATGGCTACACCTTC

CDR3 length: 16
J gene: TRBJ2-1
V gene: TRBV5-1
D gene: .
clone size: .
CDR3 protein: CASSLTRDWPYNEQFF
CDR3 DNA: TGCGCCAGCAGCTTAACGCGGGACTGGCCTTACAATGAGCAGTTCTTC

CDR3 length: 15
J gene: TRBJ1-2
V gene: TRBV15
D gene: TRBD1
clone size: once
CDR3 protein: CATSRGQGANYGYTF
CDR3 DNA: TGTGCCACCAGCAGGGGACAGGGGGCCAACTATGGCTACACCTTC

CDR3 length: 14
J gene: TRBJ2-1
V gene: TRBV5-4
D gene: TRBD1
clone size: once
CDR3 protein: CATRDRVSYNEQFF
CDR3 DNA: TGTGCCACCCGAGACAGGGTGTCCTACAATGAGCAGTTCTTC

CDR3 length: 15
J gene: TRBJ1-4
V gene: TRBV7-6
D gene: .
clone size: .
CDR3 protein: CASSPVGGIYEKLFF
CDR3 DNA: TGTGCCAGCAGCCCCGTGGGAGGGATTTATGAAAAACTGTTTTTT

CDR3 length: 12
J gene: TRBJ2-7
V gene: TRBV28
D gene: .
clone size: few
CDR3 protein: CASSLSNYEQYF
CDR3 DNA: TGTGCCAGCAGTCTCAGTAACTACGAGCAGTACTTC

CDR3 length: 14
J gene: TRBJ1-6
V gene: TRBV19
D gene: .
clone size: .
CDR3 protein: CASSNRWKESPLHF
CDR3 DNA: TGTGCCAGTAGTAACAGGTGGAAGGAATCACCCCTCCACTTT

CDR3 length: 14
J gene: TRBJ2-3
V gene: TRBV5-1
D gene: .
clone size: .
CDR3 protein: CASTPGHYTDTQYF
CDR3 DNA: TGCGCCAGCACCCCCGGACACTACACAGATACGCAGTATTTT

CDR3 length: 18
J gene: TRBJ2-3
V gene: TRBV5-1
D gene: TRBD2
clone size: .
CDR3 protein: CASSSGLAGGSGTDTQYF
CDR3 DNA: TGCGCCAGCAGCTCAGGACTAGCGGGAGGATCGGGCACAGATACGCAGTATTTT

CDR3 length: 17
J gene: TRBJ1-5
V gene: TRBV7-9
D gene: .
clone size: .
CDR3 protein: CASSFSRTGRGNQPQHF
CDR3 DNA: TGTGCCAGCAGCTTTAGCCGGACCGGCCGGGGGAATCAGCCCCAGCATTTT

CDR3 length: 15
J gene: TRBJ1-5
V gene: TRBV28
D gene: .
clone size: .
CDR3 protein: CASSFGRQNNQPQHF
CDR3 DNA: TGTGCCAGCAGTTTTGGTCGACAAAACAATCAGCCCCAGCATTTT

CDR3 length: 12
J gene: TRBJ1-5
V gene: TRBV27
D gene: .
clone size: .
CDR3 protein: CASSGQNQPQHF
CDR3 DNA: TGTGCCTCTTCTGGACAGAATCAGCCCCAGCATTTT

CDR3 length: 11
J gene: TRBJ1-2
V gene: TRBV20-1
D gene: .
clone size: .
CDR3 protein: CSASDRGGYTF
CDR3 DNA: TGCAGTGCCAGTGACCGGGGTGGCTACACCTTC

CDR3 length: 14
J gene: TRBJ2-7
V gene: TRBV7-2
D gene: .
clone size: .
CDR3 protein: CASSLAGQTYEQYF
CDR3 DNA: TGTGCCAGCAGCTTAGCTGGACAGACGTACGAGCAGTACTTC

CDR3 length: 18
J gene: TRBJ2-6
V gene: TRBV4-3
D gene: TRBD2
clone size: .
CDR3 protein: CASSHPTGGRAGANVLTF
CDR3 DNA: TGCGCCAGCAGCCACCCTACCGGCGGGAGGGCTGGGGCCAACGTCCTGACTTTC

CDR3 length: 13
J gene: TRBJ2-1
V gene: TRBV11-3
D gene: TRBD1
clone size: .
CDR3 protein: CASSSTRGLEQFF
CDR3 DNA: TGTGCCAGCAGCTCCACCAGGGGGCTTGAGCAGTTCTTC

CDR3 length: 13
J gene: TRBJ1-1
V gene: TRBV11-2
D gene: .
clone size: .
CDR3 protein: CASRRGGETEAFF
CDR3 DNA: TGTGCCAGTAGAAGGGGAGGGGAGACTGAAGCTTTCTTT

CDR3 length: 13
J gene: TRBJ1-2
V gene: TRBV6-5
D gene: .
clone size: .
CDR3 protein: CASSYESGSGYTF
CDR3 DNA: TGTGCCAGCAGTTACGAGTCAGGAAGCGGCTACACCTTC

CDR3 length: 12
J gene: TRBJ1-4
V gene: TRBV30
D gene: .
clone size: once
CDR3 protein: CAWSPGREKLFF
CDR3 DNA: TGTGCCTGGTCCCCGGGGAGGGAAAAACTGTTTTTT

CDR3 length: 12
J gene: TRBJ2-5
V gene: TRBV5-4
D gene: .
clone size: .
CDR3 protein: CASSVPGETQYF
CDR3 DNA: TGTGCCAGCAGCGTGCCGGGGGAGACCCAGTACTTC

CDR3 length: 15
J gene: TRBJ2-6
V gene: TRBV6-5
D gene: TRBD1
clone size: .
CDR3 protein: CASSIDRAGANVLTF
CDR3 DNA: TGTGCCAGCAGCATCGACAGGGCTGGGGCCAACGTCCTGACTTTC

CDR3 length: 20
J gene: TRBJ2-1
V gene: TRBV30
D gene: TRBD2
clone size: .
CDR3 protein: CAWSRGDRWTGTSGRAEQFF
CDR3 DNA: TGTGCCTGGAGTAGGGGGGATCGATGGACCGGGACTAGCGGGAGGGCCGAGCAGTTCTTC

CDR3 length: 12
J gene: TRBJ1-1
V gene: TRBV29-1
D gene: .
clone size: .
CDR3 protein: CSVVQGRTEAFF
CDR3 DNA: TGCAGCGTGGTACAGGGTAGAACTGAAGCTTTCTTT

CDR3 length: 13
J gene: TRBJ2-7
V gene: TRBV7-2
D gene: TRBD1
clone size: .
CDR3 protein: CASSRTGPYEQYF
CDR3 DNA: TGTGCCAGCAGCCGGACAGGGCCCTACGAGCAGTACTTC

CDR3 length: 11
J gene: TRBJ2-7
V gene: TRBV11-2
D gene: .
clone size: .
CDR3 protein: CASSPQFEQYF
CDR3 DNA: TGTGCCAGCAGCCCGCAGTTCGAGCAGTACTTC

CDR3 length: 14
J gene: TRBJ2-1
V gene: TRBV5-5
D gene: .
clone size: .
CDR3 protein: CASSLRGFYNEQFF
CDR3 DNA: TGTGCCAGCAGCTTACGGGGATTCTACAATGAGCAGTTCTTC

CDR3 length: 12
J gene: TRBJ1-1
V gene: TRBV10-3
D gene: TRBD1
clone size: .
CDR3 protein: CAIRGQDLEAFF
CDR3 DNA: TGTGCCATCAGAGGACAGGACCTTGAAGCTTTCTTT

CDR3 length: 15
J gene: TRBJ1-1
V gene: TRBV7-6
D gene: .
clone size: .
CDR3 protein: CASSPQSGVNTEAFF
CDR3 DNA: TGTGCCAGCAGCCCCCAGTCAGGGGTGAACACTGAAGCTTTCTTT

CDR3 length: 13
J gene: TRBJ2-5
V gene: TRBV7-8
D gene: .
clone size: .
CDR3 protein: CASSTTVQETQYF
CDR3 DNA: TGTGCCAGCAGCACGACAGTCCAAGAGACCCAGTACTTC

CDR3 length: 15
J gene: TRBJ1-1
V gene: TRBV9
D gene: .
clone size: few
CDR3 protein: CASSVEQAANTEAFF
CDR3 DNA: TGTGCCAGCAGCGTAGAACAGGCGGCGAACACTGAAGCTTTCTTT

CDR3 length: 14
J gene: TRBJ1-1
V gene: TRBV6-5
D gene: .
clone size: .
CDR3 protein: CASSRKGRQTEAFF
CDR3 DNA: TGTGCCAGCAGTCGAAAAGGGAGGCAAACTGAAGCTTTCTTT

CDR3 length: 12
J gene: TRBJ2-2
V gene: TRBV4-1
D gene: .
clone size: .
CDR3 protein: CASSHPFGELFF
CDR3 DNA: TGCGCCAGCAGCCACCCTTTTGGGGAGCTGTTTTTT

CDR3 length: 15
J gene: TRBJ2-5
V gene: TRBV27
D gene: TRBD1
clone size: .
CDR3 protein: CASSSGTGYQETQYF
CDR3 DNA: TGTGCCAGCAGTTCCGGGACAGGTTACCAAGAGACCCAGTACTTC

CDR3 length: 16
J gene: TRBJ1-2
V gene: TRBV5-1
D gene: .
clone size: .
CDR3 protein: CASSLAAGLPNYGYTF
CDR3 DNA: TGCGCCAGCAGCTTGGCGGCCGGACTGCCTAACTATGGCTACACCTTC

CDR3 length: 14
J gene: TRBJ2-5
V gene: TRBV5-4
D gene: .
clone size: .
CDR3 protein: CASSLRRLTETQYF
CDR3 DNA: TGTGCCAGCAGCTTGAGACGACTTACCGAGACCCAGTACTTC

CDR3 length: 16
J gene: TRBJ2-5
V gene: TRBV5-1
D gene: TRBD2
clone size: .
CDR3 protein: CASSFGLAGVGETQYF
CDR3 DNA: TGCGCCAGCAGCTTTGGACTAGCGGGAGTCGGGGAGACCCAGTACTTC

CDR3 length: 14
J gene: TRBJ1-1
V gene: TRBV6-1
D gene: .
clone size: .
CDR3 protein: CASSESTANTEAFF
CDR3 DNA: TGTGCCAGCAGTGAGTCAACAGCGAACACTGAAGCTTTCTTT

CDR3 length: 16
J gene: TRBJ2-1
V gene: TRBV19
D gene: .
clone size: .
CDR3 protein: CASSIQGSYSYNEQFF
CDR3 DNA: TGTGCCAGTAGTATACAGGGGTCTTACTCCTACAATGAGCAGTTCTTC

CDR3 length: 16
J gene: TRBJ1-3
V gene: TRBV2
D gene: TRBD1
clone size: .
CDR3 protein: CASSEVWTGTGNTIYF
CDR3 DNA: TGTGCCAGCAGTGAAGTCTGGACAGGGACTGGAAACACCATATATTTT

CDR3 length: 15
J gene: TRBJ1-5
V gene: TRBV19
D gene: .
clone size: .
CDR3 protein: CASRARSPSNQPQHF
CDR3 DNA: TGTGCCAGTAGGGCAAGGAGCCCAAGCAATCAGCCCCAGCATTTT

CDR3 length: 16
J gene: TRBJ2-7
V gene: TRBV5-4
D gene: TRBD1
clone size: .
CDR3 protein: CASSPFTKTGGDEQYF
CDR3 DNA: TGTGCCAGCAGCCCCTTCACGAAGACAGGGGGCGACGAGCAGTACTTC

CDR3 length: 17
J gene: TRBJ2-1
V gene: TRBV11-2
D gene: .
clone size: .
CDR3 protein: CASSLAGTFFTYNEQFF
CDR3 DNA: TGTGCCAGCAGCTTAGCGGGAACCTTCTTCACCTACAATGAGCAGTTCTTC

CDR3 length: 13
J gene: TRBJ2-7
V gene: TRBV5-4
D gene: .
clone size: .
CDR3 protein: CASSLASSYEQYF
CDR3 DNA: TGTGCCAGCAGCTTGGCTTCCTCCTACGAGCAGTACTTC

CDR3 length: 16
J gene: TRBJ2-5
V gene: TRBV4-1
D gene: TRBD2
clone size: once
CDR3 protein: CASSQDTSGIRETQYF
CDR3 DNA: TGCGCCAGCAGCCAAGATACTAGCGGGATTAGAGAGACCCAGTACTTC

CDR3 length: 15
J gene: TRBJ1-3
V gene: TRBV6-5
D gene: TRBD1
clone size: .
CDR3 protein: CASRMDRVNGNTIYF
CDR3 DNA: TGTGCCAGCAGGATGGACAGGGTGAATGGAAACACCATATATTTT

CDR3 length: 19
J gene: TRBJ2-2
V gene: TRBV5-4
D gene: TRBD2
clone size: .
CDR3 protein: CASSLPRGGPTGNTGELFF
CDR3 DNA: TGTGCCAGCAGCTTGCCCCGGGGGGGGCCGACGGGAAACACCGGGGAGCTGTTTTTT

CDR3 length: 17
J gene: TRBJ2-7
V gene: TRBV27
D gene: TRBD2
clone size: .
CDR3 protein: CASSLSPPSGSSYEQYF
CDR3 DNA: TGTGCCAGCAGTTTATCCCCCCCTAGCGGAAGCTCCTACGAGCAGTACTTC